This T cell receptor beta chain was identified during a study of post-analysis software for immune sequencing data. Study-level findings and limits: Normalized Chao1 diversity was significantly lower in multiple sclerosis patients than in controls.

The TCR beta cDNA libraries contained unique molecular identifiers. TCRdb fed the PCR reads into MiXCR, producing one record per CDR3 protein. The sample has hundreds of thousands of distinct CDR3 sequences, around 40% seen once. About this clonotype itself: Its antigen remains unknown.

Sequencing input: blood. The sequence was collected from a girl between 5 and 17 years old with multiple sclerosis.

The CDR3 is CSASVPGQGPDTQYF. CDR3 DNA sequence: TGCAGTGCTTCAGTCCCGGGACAGGGGCCCGATACGCAGTATTTT. The chain couples TRBV20-1 to TRBJ2-3; 10 positions match TRBD1. CDR1 and CDR2 (germline): DFQATT, SNEGSKA (reference sequence). Trimming removed 5 bases from V and 6 bases from J; junction bases left unmatched: 11. The CDR3 spans 15 residues.